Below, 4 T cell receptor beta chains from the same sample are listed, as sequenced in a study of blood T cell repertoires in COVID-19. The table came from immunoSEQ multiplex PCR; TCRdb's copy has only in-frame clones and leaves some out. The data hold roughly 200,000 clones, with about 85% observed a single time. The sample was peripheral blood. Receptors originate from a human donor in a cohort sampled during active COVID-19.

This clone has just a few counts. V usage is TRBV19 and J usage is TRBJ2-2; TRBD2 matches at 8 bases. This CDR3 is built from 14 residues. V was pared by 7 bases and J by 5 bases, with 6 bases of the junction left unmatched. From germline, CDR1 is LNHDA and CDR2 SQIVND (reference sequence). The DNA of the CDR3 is TGTGCCAGTAAGATTAGCGGGGATACCGGGGAGCTGTTTTTT. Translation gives CASKISGDTGELFF.

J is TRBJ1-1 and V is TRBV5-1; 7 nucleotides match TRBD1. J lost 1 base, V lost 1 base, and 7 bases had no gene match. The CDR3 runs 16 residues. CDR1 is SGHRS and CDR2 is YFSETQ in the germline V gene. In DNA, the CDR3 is TGCGCCAGCAGCTTGCACCCTCGGGACAGGAACACTGAAGCTTTCTTT. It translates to CASSLHPRDRNTEAFF.

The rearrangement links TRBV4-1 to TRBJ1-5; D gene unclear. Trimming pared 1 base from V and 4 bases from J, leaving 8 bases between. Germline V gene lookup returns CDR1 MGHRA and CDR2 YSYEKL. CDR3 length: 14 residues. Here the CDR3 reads CASSQVGLNQPQHF. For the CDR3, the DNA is TGCGCCAGCAGCCAAGTGGGCCTAAATCAGCCCCAGCATTTT.

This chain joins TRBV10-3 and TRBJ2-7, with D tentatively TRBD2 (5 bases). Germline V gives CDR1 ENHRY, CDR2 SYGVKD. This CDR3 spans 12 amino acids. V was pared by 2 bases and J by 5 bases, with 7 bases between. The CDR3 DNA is TGTGCCATCAGTGAGAGAGGGAACGAGCAGTACGTC. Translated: CAISERGNEQYV.